The present T cell receptor beta chain was sequenced within a study of blood T cell repertoires in COVID-19. Study-level background: Samples taken during acute and convalescent COVID-19 were collected in the United States, Italy and Spain. Sample material is recorded as cDNA or gDNA derived from T cells, B-cell-depleted T cells, or PBMCs.

In Seattle, patients joined the study during active infection and were tracked longitudinally. This clone appeared a single time. TCRdb keeps only in-frame clones here, not all; method: immunoSEQ multiplex PCR. The table lists some 520,000 clones, roughly nine tenths of them singletons. This CDR3 has 18 amino acids. V dropped 1 base and J dropped 4; count of bases not matched to a gene: 6. Germline values: CDR1 LNHNV, CDR2 YYDKDF (reference sequence). This TCR was sampled from a man aged 18 to 29 with COVID-19, enrolled during active disease. The specimen was peripheral blood. The chain has TRBV15 and TRBJ2-3; TRBD2 agrees at 15 bases. DNA of the CDR3: TGTGCCACCAGCAGAGTGAGGACTAGCGGGAGGGCCTCAGATACGCAGTATTTT. Protein product: CATSRVRTSGRASDTQYF.